Shown below are 21 T cell receptor beta chains from a single sample sequenced in a study of blood T cell repertoires in COVID-19. Generated by immunoSEQ multiplex PCR, the TCRdb table keeps only in-frame clones and is missing some. The sample shows about 130,000 clones, roughly 80% of them seen only once. Material: peripheral blood. The receptor set was obtained from a woman aged 55-69 years with acute or convalescent COVID-19.

This chain joins TRBV5-1 and TRBJ1-2; TRBD1 matches at 7 bases. The V gene end was trimmed by 1 base and the J gene end by 6 bases; junction bases not matched to a gene: 9. The CDR3 runs 15 residues. Per the germline V gene, CDR1 is SGHRS and CDR2 is YFSETQ. The DNA of the CDR3 is TGCGCCAGCAGCTTGAATAGAGGGGGCGCGGATGGCTACACCTTC. Protein: CASSLNRGGADGYTF.

The CDR3 region is CASSSSGGEETQYF. The CDR3 region has the DNA TGTGCCAGCAGCTCCAGCGGGGGGGAAGAGACCCAGTACTTC. The chain uses TRBV9 and TRBJ2-5; 10 bases map to TRBD2. CDR3 length: 14 amino acids. J gave up 3 bases and V 4 bases, and 3 bases lay outside the gene matches. Germline values: CDR1 SGDLS, CDR2 YYNGEE. The full variable domain, rest sourced from reference TRBV9 and TRBJ2-5, is DSGVTQTPKHLITATGQRVTLRCSPRSGDLSVYWYQQSLDQGLQFLIQYYNGEERAKGNILERFSAQQFPDLHSELNLSSLELGDSALYFCASSSSGGEETQYFGPGTRLLVL.

The CDR3 nucleotides read TGCGCCAGCAGCAGTCAGACAGGGAGGAAAGACACTGAAGCTTTCTTT. Protein product: CASSSQTGRKDTEAFF. The gene calls are TRBV5-1 and TRBJ1-1, with TRBD1 matching 7 bases. This CDR3 region has 16 residues. Germline CDR1 and CDR2: SGHRS and YFSETQ. J gave up 3 bases and V 4 bases, and 12 bases lay outside the gene matches.

There are a few counts of this clone. The V and J genes are TRBV6-5 and TRBJ1-2; D may be TRBD1 (5 bases). This CDR3 is 13 amino acids long. The V gene's germline CDR1 is MNHEY and CDR2 SVGAGI. The germline V and J ends were trimmed by 6 bases and 3 bases, with 11 bases remaining between them. CDR3: CASSLGADYGYTF. The CDR3 region has the DNA TGTGCCAGCAGCCTAGGGGCGGACTATGGCTACACCTTC.

The CDR3 DNA reads as TGTGCCAGCAGCTTGGGGACTAGCGGGGGAGATACGCAGTATTTT. Its protein product is CASSLGTSGGDTQYF. The V and J genes are TRBV13 and TRBJ2-3, with 14 nucleotides matching TRBD2. The junction had 1 base not matched to a gene; V was cut back by 3 bases and J by 5 bases. Germline assignment: CDR1 PRHDT and CDR2 FYEKMQ (reference sequence). The CDR3 consists of 15 residues.

This clone is a singleton in its sample. The chain combines TRBV19 with TRBJ1-2; D is possibly TRBD1 (6 bases). CDR1 and CDR2 from the germline V gene are LNHDA and SQIVND (reference sequence). V shed 6 bases and J shed 5 bases, with 13 bases lying between them. The CDR3 length is 13 residues. The DNA for the CDR3 is TGTGCCAGTAGCCCCCAGGGGTCATATGGCTACACCTTC. Translation gives CASSPQGSYGYTF. Using reference TRBV19 and TRBJ1-2 for the parts outside the CDR3, the full variable domain is DGGITQSPKYLFRKEGQNVTLSCEQNLNHDAMYWYRQDPGQGLRLIYYSQIVNDFQKGDIAEGYSVSREKKESFPLTVTSAQKNPTAFYLCASSPQGSYGYTFGSGTRLTVV.

A single count supports this clone. The gene calls are TRBV5-1 and TRBJ2-5; 7 bases are a match to TRBD2. The trim removed 2 bases at V and 2 bases at J, leaving 6 bases unmatched. This CDR3 has 15 residues. The germline V gene has CDR1 SGHRS and CDR2 YFSETQ. The CDR3 DNA is TGCGCCAGCAGCTTCCGCGGGAGCGGTCAAGAGACCCAGTACTTC. Its protein product is CASSFRGSGQETQYF.

This chain joins TRBV7-3 and TRBJ1-1; 10 bases agree with TRBD1. Trimming at V came to 4 bases and at J to 4 bases, leaving 6 bases not matched to a gene. This CDR3 is built from 15 residues. Germline CDR1 reads SGHTA; CDR2 reads FQGTGA. The CDR3 nucleotides read TGTGCCAGCAGCTCCCGACAGGGGGCCACCACTGAAGCTTTCTTT. Encoded protein: CASSSRQGATTEAFF.

The V and J genes are TRBV2 and TRBJ2-1; 8 nucleotides align to TRBD2. Germline assignment: CDR1 SNHLY and CDR2 FYNNEI. CDR3 size: 14 residues. After removal of 5 bases from V and 10 bases from J, the junction contained 10 bases not matched to a gene. CDR3 sequence: CASSPTGLVGEQFF. DNA for the CDR3: TGTGCCAGCAGTCCGACGGGACTAGTTGGGGAGCAGTTCTTC.

The chain joins TRBV6-5 to TRBJ1-2; TRBD1 agrees at 7 bases. V was pared by 4 bases and J by 2 bases, with 4 bases of the junction left unmatched. This CDR3 contains 14 residues. CDR1 is MNHEY and CDR2 is SVGAGI in the germline V gene. The CDR3 DNA is TGTGCCAGCAGTTCCGGGACAGTGAACTATGGCTACACCTTC. Encoded protein: CASSSGTVNYGYTF.

CDR3: CASSFRGRSNEKLFF. The CDR3 DNA sequence: TGTGCCAGCAGCTTTCGAGGAAGGTCTAATGAAAAACTGTTTTTT. The rearrangement links TRBV5-8 to TRBJ1-4, with unresolved D. This CDR3 is 15 amino acids long. Trimming left V 2 bases short and J 3 bases short, with 11 bases between. Germline assignment: CDR1 SGHTS and CDR2 YDEGEE.

The V gene is TRBV12-3 or TRBV12-4, the J gene TRBJ1-6; 7 bases match TRBD1. CDR3 length equals 13 residues. V was pared by 7 bases and J by 8 bases, with 5 bases of the junction left unmatched. The CDR3 loop reads CASNTGVDSPLHF. The CDR3 DNA is TGTGCCAGCAACACAGGGGTGGATTCACCCCTCCACTTT.

This clone showed up just a few times. V is TRBV3-1 (or the pseudogene TRBV3-2) and J is TRBJ1-1; D gene uncertain. Germline CDR1 reads LGHDT; CDR2 reads YNNKEL (reference sequence). The CDR3 contains 13 residues. Trimming took 2 bases from V and 4 from J, leaving 8 bases between them. CDR3 loop: CASSQLAGTEAFF. CDR3 DNA sequence: TGTGCCAGCAGCCAATTGGCGGGCACTGAAGCTTTCTTT.

V is TRBV5-5 and J is TRBJ1-2; 9 bases are a match to TRBD1. Losses at the gene ends were 4 bases for V and 7 bases for J; bases not matched to a gene: 8. The CDR3 loop spans 14 amino acids. Germline-derived CDR1 and CDR2 are SGHKS and YYEKEE (reference sequence). CDR3 coding DNA: TGTGCCAGCAGCGCGGACAGGGGCTTTAGTGGCTACACCTTC. Protein product: CASSADRGFSGYTF.

CDR3 bases: TGTGCCAGCTCCGGACAGCTCACCGGGGAGCTGTTTTTT. Protein: CASSGQLTGELFF. The chain uses TRBV3-1 (or the pseudogene TRBV3-2) and TRBJ2-2; maybe TRBD1 (6 bases). The V gene's germline CDR1 is LGHDT and CDR2 YNNKEL (reference sequence). There are 13 residues in the CDR3. V was pared by 8 bases and J by 4 bases, with 11 bases between.

The rearrangement uses TRBV5-8 and TRBJ2-7; D not certain. V was clipped by 1 base and J by 0 bases, with 8 bases between them. The CDR3 is 14 amino acids. In germline, CDR1 is SGHTS, CDR2 YDEGEE. In DNA, the CDR3 is TGTGCCAGCAGCTTGCTTACCGGCTCCTACGAGCAGTACTTC. Amino acids: CASSLLTGSYEQYF. Combining the CDR3 with reference TRBV5-8 and TRBJ2-7 gives the whole variable domain EAGVTQSPTHLIKTRGQQATLRCSPISGHTSVYWYQQALGLGLQFLLWYDEGEERNRGNFPPRFSGRQFPNYSSELNVNALELEDSALYLCASSLLTGSYEQYFGPGTRLTVT.

This chain connects TRBV3-1 (or the pseudogene TRBV3-2) to TRBJ1-1; TRBD1 is a possible D gene (5 bases). Trimming removed 5 bases at V and 2 bases at J, with 12 bases between. From germline, CDR1 is LGHDT and CDR2 YNNKEL (reference sequence). The CDR3 is made up of 14 amino acids. CDR3 DNA: TGTGCCAGCAGCTATAGGACAATCAACACTGAAGCTTTCTTT. Translated: CASSYRTINTEAFF.

The V gene is TRBV5-4, the J gene TRBJ2-3; 8 bases agree with TRBD1. V was clipped by 4 bases and J by 9 bases; unmatched bases: 10. Germline V gene sequence: CDR1 SGHNT, CDR2 YYREEE (reference sequence). This CDR3 is built from 14 residues. The CDR3 loop reads CASSTRQGLGTQYF. The CDR3 bases are TGTGCCAGCAGCACCCGACAGGGGCTGGGGACGCAGTATTTT.

The rearrangement uses TRBV24-1 and TRBJ1-2, with 7 bases aligning to TRBD1. The CDR3 covers 15 residues. V shed 4 bases, J shed 8 bases, and the junction held 12 bases outside the gene matches. Germline values: CDR1 KGHDR, CDR2 SFDVKD. The DNA of the CDR3 is TGTGCCACCAGTGAAACAGAACAGGGGATTAACGGCTACACCTTC. Protein: CATSETEQGINGYTF.

The chain carries TRBV21-1 and TRBJ2-6; the table calls TRBD1, which could not be checked here. TRBV21-1 is labeled a pseudogene. This CDR3 comprises 18 residues. The CDR3 DNA reads TGTGCCAGCAGCAAATTCCGTGGCAGGATCTCTGGGGCCAACGTCCTGACTTTC. Translation: CASSKFRGRISGANVLTF.

As concerns this clone: At the DNA level, this CDR3 is encoded by other sequences in the same sample as well. The chain uses TRBV7-3 and TRBJ2-2; 7 positions match TRBD1. CDR3 size: 13 residues. In germline, CDR1 is SGHTA, CDR2 FQGTGA. Trimming took 5 bases from V and 5 from J; bases not matched to a gene: 2. In nucleotides, the CDR3 is TGTGCCAGCAGCCCACAGGGGACCGGGGAGCTGTTTTTT. This translates into CASSPQGTGELFF.